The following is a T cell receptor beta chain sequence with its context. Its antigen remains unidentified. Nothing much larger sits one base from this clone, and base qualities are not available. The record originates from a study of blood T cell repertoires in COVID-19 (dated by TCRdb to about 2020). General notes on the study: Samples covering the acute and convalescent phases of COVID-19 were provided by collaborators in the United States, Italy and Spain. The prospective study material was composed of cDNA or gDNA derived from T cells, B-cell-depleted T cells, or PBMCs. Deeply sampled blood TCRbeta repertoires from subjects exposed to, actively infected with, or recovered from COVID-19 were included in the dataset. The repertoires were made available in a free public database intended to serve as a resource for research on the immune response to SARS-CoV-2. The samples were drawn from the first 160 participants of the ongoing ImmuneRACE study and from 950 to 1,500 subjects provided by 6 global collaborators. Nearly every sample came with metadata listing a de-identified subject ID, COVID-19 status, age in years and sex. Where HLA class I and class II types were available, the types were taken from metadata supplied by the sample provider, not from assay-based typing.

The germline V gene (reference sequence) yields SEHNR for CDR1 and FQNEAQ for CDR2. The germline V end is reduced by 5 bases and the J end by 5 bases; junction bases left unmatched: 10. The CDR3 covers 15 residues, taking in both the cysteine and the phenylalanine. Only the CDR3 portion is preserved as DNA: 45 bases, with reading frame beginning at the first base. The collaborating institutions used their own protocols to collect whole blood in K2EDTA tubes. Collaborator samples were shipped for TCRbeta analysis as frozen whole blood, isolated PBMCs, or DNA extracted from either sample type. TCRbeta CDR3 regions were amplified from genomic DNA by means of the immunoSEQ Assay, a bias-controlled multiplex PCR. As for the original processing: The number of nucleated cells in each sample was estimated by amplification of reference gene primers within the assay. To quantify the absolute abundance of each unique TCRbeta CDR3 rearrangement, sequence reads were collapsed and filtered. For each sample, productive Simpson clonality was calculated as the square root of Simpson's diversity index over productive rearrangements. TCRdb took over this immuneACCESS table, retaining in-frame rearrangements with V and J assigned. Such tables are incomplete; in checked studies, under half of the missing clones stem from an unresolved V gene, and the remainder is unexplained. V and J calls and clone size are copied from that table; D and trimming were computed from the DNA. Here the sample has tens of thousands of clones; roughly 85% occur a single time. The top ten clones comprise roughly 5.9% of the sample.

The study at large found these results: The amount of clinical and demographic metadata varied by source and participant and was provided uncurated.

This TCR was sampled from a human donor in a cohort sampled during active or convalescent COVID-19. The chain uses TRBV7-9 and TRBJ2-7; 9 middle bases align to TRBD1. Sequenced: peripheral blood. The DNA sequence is TGTGCCAGCAGCCCTGCCATGACAGGGGGGCACGAGCAGTACTTC. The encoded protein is CASSPAMTGGHEQYF.